This TCR beta chain originates from a study of graft-versus-host responses after intestinal transplantation. Study at large: Each recipient received a multivisceral, liver-intestinal, or isolated intestinal graft.

With 0 bases removed from V and 10 bases from J, the gap between germline ends came to 22 bases. Germline V gene data show CDR1 as GTSNPN and CDR2 as SVGIG (reference sequence). CDR3 length: 16 residues. Assay used: immunoSEQ multiplex PCR; TCRdb lists only in-frame clones, some missing. This repertoire shows 45,000 to 60,000 clones, about 93% found once; its top ten account for about 2.5%. For this clone: Its antigen is as yet unknown.

General study results and limits: The highest levels of circulating GvH clones went along with early declines in HvG clones after transplant.

The clonotype originates from a human donor who was the organ donor for an intestinal transplant. V and J are TRBV30 and TRBJ2-1; D is perhaps TRBD1 or TRBD2 (5 bases each). Sequencing used unstimulated CD4+ T cells sorted from spleen or lymph node cells, obtained before transplant. The CDR3 region is CAWSVPRAGRGWEQFF. CDR3 DNA sequence: TGTGCCTGGAGTGTACCCAGGGCGGGTCGGGGTTGGGAGCAGTTCTTC.